The entry below gives a single T cell receptor beta chain sequence along with its context. Those who participated ranged in age from about 18 to 89 years and resided in about two dozen US areas. Clinical history reported by participants formed the basis on which cohorts were assigned. This table comes from immunoSEQ multiplex PCR, and its TCRdb copy is limited to in-frame clones, with some not included. The table lists 140,000 to 150,000 clones, roughly 80% of them singletons, with roughly 6.4% in the top ten. This sample was included in a study of blood T cell repertoires in COVID-19. The germline V gene has CDR1 SGHVS and CDR2 FQNEAQ. CDR3 length equals 17 residues. The V end lost 1 base, the J end lost 0 bases, and 13 bases lay between the germline ends.

This sequence joins TRBV7-8 and TRBJ2-1; a weak D match, TRBD1 (5 bases). The sequenced sample consisted of PBMCs or T cells enriched from blood (not recorded which). The clonotype was recovered from a woman in her thirties or forties who had recovered from COVID-19. In DNA, the CDR3 is TGTGCCAGCAGCTTAGTGGTTGGACAAAGCTCCTACAATGAGCAGTTCTTC. Translated, it gives CASSLVVGQSSYNEQFF. Full variable domain (rest looked up from reference TRBV7-8 and TRBJ2-1): GAGVSQSPRYKVAKRGQDVALRCDPISGHVSLFWYQQALGQGPEFLTYFQNEAQLDKSGLPSDRFFAERPEGSVSTLKIQRTQQEDSAVYLCASSLVVGQSSYNEQFFGPGTRLTVL.